This TCR beta chain was captured by sequencing in a study of molecular identifiers for immune sequencing clone quantification. Study-wide findings and caveats: Jurkat TCR RNA from one cell was spiked into approximately 1 million naive cells, and it was reportedly detectable there.

The authors built bulk TCR libraries by previously described methods with listed TCR primers. TCRdb analysed the PCR reads with MiXCR anew, one entry per CDR3 protein. The sample includes 12,000 or so distinct CDR3 sequences, around 19% seen only once; the top ten take 1.5%. By share, this clonotype counts as medium-sized. The target antigen is unknown. The CDR3 spans 14 residues. Germline-derived CDR1 and CDR2 are MGHRA and YSYEKL. V shed 1 base and J shed 3 bases, with 10 bases lying between them. The sequencing sample was made of naive CD8+ T cells from blood, with Jurkat cell RNA spiked in. Noted subset: FACS-sorted CD8+CD4-CCR7+CD45RA+ naive T cells. The clonotype comes from a human donor in good health. Some libraries in this study had Jurkat cell RNA spiked in. The rearrangement links TRBV4-1 to TRBJ2-7; D possibly uses TRBD1 or TRBD2 (5 bases each). CDR3 nucleotide sequence: TGCGCCAGCAGCCAAGCCGAGGGGATCTACGAGCAGTACTTC. This gives the protein CASSQAEGIYEQYF.